Listed below are T cell receptor beta chains from one sample, sequenced in a study of sequential checkpoint blockade in melanoma. Clones were read by immunoSEQ multiplex PCR, and TCRdb kept only the in-frame ones, dropping some. Of 35,000 to 40,000 clones in the sample, about 88% were seen once. The input for sequencing was CD8+ T cells sorted from blood (inferred from file names), taken from a patient given nivolumab and ipilimumab in sequence. The receptors were gathered from a human donor with melanoma. Both conserved end residues are part of each CDR3. The order of the fields is clone size, D gene, J gene, V gene, CDR3 protein, CDR3 DNA. D genes are given only for firm matches. The listing skips clone size in some rows; elsewhere it reads once, few, many or a size class.

clone_size: -; d_call: -; j_call: TRBJ2-1; v_call: TRBV4-3; cdr3_aa: CASSQDHFTGYNEQFF; cdr3_nt: TGCGCCAGCAGCCAAGATCACTTTACGGGGTACAATGAGCAGTTCTTC
clone_size: -; d_call: TRBD2; j_call: TRBJ2-2; v_call: TRBV7-3; cdr3_aa: CASNPGLAGSGELFF; cdr3_nt: TGTGCCAGCAACCCGGGACTAGCGGGGAGCGGGGAGCTGTTTTTT
clone_size: -; d_call: -; j_call: TRBJ1-6; v_call: TRBV14; cdr3_aa: CASSQEDSSYNSPLHF; cdr3_nt: TGTGCCAGCAGCCAAGAGGACAGTTCTTATAATTCACCCCTCCACTTT
clone_size: -; d_call: -; j_call: TRBJ2-3; v_call: TRBV7-9; cdr3_aa: CASSLTGSGTDTQYF; cdr3_nt: TGTGCCAGCAGCTTAACAGGGAGCGGCACAGATACGCAGTATTTT
clone_size: -; d_call: -; j_call: TRBJ2-3; v_call: TRBV9; cdr3_aa: CASSPADTQYF; cdr3_nt: TGTGCCAGCAGCCCCGCGGATACGCAGTATTTT
clone_size: -; d_call: -; j_call: TRBJ2-7; v_call: TRBV6-5; cdr3_aa: CASSYSGREDYEQYF; cdr3_nt: TGTGCCAGCAGTTACTCGGGCAGGGAGGACTACGAGCAGTACTTC
clone_size: once; d_call: -; j_call: TRBJ1-6; v_call: TRBV4-1; cdr3_aa: CASSQDSQAFPNSPLHF; cdr3_nt: TGCGCCAGCAGCCAAGATTCGCAGGCCTTTCCTAATTCACCCCTCCACTTT
clone_size: -; d_call: -; j_call: TRBJ1-1; v_call: TRBV19; cdr3_aa: CASSMSVTENTEAFF; cdr3_nt: TGTGCCAGTAGTATGTCAGTGACAGAGAACACTGAAGCTTTCTTT
clone_size: -; d_call: -; j_call: TRBJ2-5; v_call: TRBV5-1; cdr3_aa: CASSYLGVRETQYF; cdr3_nt: TGCGCCAGCAGCTATCTAGGGGTCAGGGAGACCCAGTACTTC
clone_size: -; d_call: -; j_call: TRBJ1-1; v_call: TRBV6-6; cdr3_aa: CASSYSGRWTEAFF; cdr3_nt: TGTGCCAGCAGTTACTCGGGGAGGTGGACTGAAGCTTTCTTT
clone_size: -; d_call: TRBD2; j_call: TRBJ2-1; v_call: TRBV7-3; cdr3_aa: CASSLGEGQQFF; cdr3_nt: TGTGCCAGCAGCTTAGGGGAGGGTCAGCAGTTCTTC
clone_size: few; d_call: TRBD1; j_call: TRBJ1-2; v_call: TRBV19; cdr3_aa: CASRQGAHGYTF; cdr3_nt: TGTGCCAGTAGACAGGGGGCCCATGGCTACACCTTC
clone_size: -; d_call: TRBD1; j_call: TRBJ2-7; v_call: TRBV14; cdr3_aa: CASSHSGQGPYEQYF; cdr3_nt: TGTGCCAGCAGCCACTCCGGACAGGGTCCCTACGAGCAGTACTTC
clone_size: -; d_call: -; j_call: TRBJ2-1; v_call: TRBV27; cdr3_aa: CASSDLGAPEQFF; cdr3_nt: TGTGCCAGCAGTGATCTGGGGGCTCCTGAGCAGTTCTTC
clone_size: -; d_call: TRBD2; j_call: TRBJ2-2; v_call: TRBV27; cdr3_aa: CASSISGSTGELFF; cdr3_nt: TGTGCCAGCTCGATTAGCGGGAGTACCGGGGAGCTGTTTTTT
clone_size: -; d_call: TRBD1; j_call: TRBJ2-2; v_call: TRBV4-3; cdr3_aa: CASSQVGTGFTGELFF; cdr3_nt: TGCGCCAGCAGCCAAGTAGGGACAGGGTTCACCGGGGAGCTGTTTTTT
clone_size: -; d_call: -; j_call: TRBJ2-6; v_call: TRBV7-9; cdr3_aa: CASSLGQGSGANVLTF; cdr3_nt: TGTGCCAGCAGCTTAGGGCAGGGCTCTGGGGCCAACGTCCTGACTTTC
clone_size: -; d_call: -; j_call: TRBJ1-5; v_call: TRBV19; cdr3_aa: CASLSTQGDDNQPQHF; cdr3_nt: TGTGCCAGTCTCTCCACGCAAGGGGATGACAATCAGCCCCAGCATTTT
clone_size: -; d_call: -; j_call: TRBJ2-1; v_call: TRBV12-1; cdr3_aa: CASSFTRTSGKDPDSYNEQFF; cdr3_nt: TGTGCCAGCAGCTTTACCCGGACTAGCGGGAAAGATCCCGACTCCTACAATGAGCAGTTCTTC
clone_size: -; d_call: -; j_call: TRBJ2-1; v_call: TRBV10-2; cdr3_aa: CASSELTGYYEQFF; cdr3_nt: TGCGCCAGCAGTGAGTTGACAGGTTACTATGAGCAGTTCTTC
clone_size: once; d_call: TRBD2; j_call: TRBJ2-3; v_call: TRBV2; cdr3_aa: CASRTGLAASTDTQYF; cdr3_nt: TGTGCCAGCAGGACCGGACTAGCGGCTAGCACAGATACGCAGTATTTT
clone_size: -; d_call: -; j_call: TRBJ2-4; v_call: TRBV27; cdr3_aa: CASGKILETKNIQYF; cdr3_nt: TGTGCCAGCGGAAAGATCCTAGAAACCAAAAACATTCAGTACTTC
clone_size: -; d_call: -; j_call: TRBJ2-1; v_call: TRBV7-9; cdr3_aa: CASSLGGGYNEQFF; cdr3_nt: TGTGCCAGCAGCTTAGGGGGCGGATACAATGAGCAGTTCTTC
clone_size: -; d_call: TRBD2; j_call: TRBJ2-7; v_call: TRBV5-4; cdr3_aa: CASSFRLAGPYEQYF; cdr3_nt: TGTGCCAGCAGCTTCCGACTAGCGGGACCCTACGAGCAGTACTTC
clone_size: -; d_call: -; j_call: TRBJ2-1; v_call: TRBV7-9; cdr3_aa: CASSSVTSYNEQFF; cdr3_nt: TGTGCCAGCTCTAGCGTGACCTCCTACAATGAGCAGTTCTTC
clone_size: -; d_call: TRBD1; j_call: TRBJ2-5; v_call: TRBV6-6; cdr3_aa: CASSFGTGGAETQYF; cdr3_nt: TGTGCCAGCAGCTTCGGGACAGGGGGCGCGGAGACCCAGTACTTC
clone_size: -; d_call: TRBD2; j_call: TRBJ2-7; v_call: TRBV6-5; cdr3_aa: CASSYLTSGRNEQYF; cdr3_nt: TGTGCCAGCAGTTACTTGACTAGCGGGAGGAACGAGCAGTACTTC
clone_size: -; d_call: TRBD2; j_call: TRBJ2-5; v_call: TRBV7-9; cdr3_aa: CASSLALLAGDQETQYF; cdr3_nt: TGTGCCAGCAGCTTAGCGTTACTAGCGGGAGACCAAGAGACCCAGTACTTC
clone_size: once; d_call: -; j_call: TRBJ1-5; v_call: TRBV11-2; cdr3_aa: CASSLGYGGGQPQHF; cdr3_nt: TGTGCCAGCAGCTTAGGGTATGGGGGCGGCCAGCCCCAGCATTTT
clone_size: few; d_call: TRBD1; j_call: TRBJ2-7; v_call: TRBV7-3; cdr3_aa: CASSLGTVYEQYF; cdr3_nt: TGTGCCAGCAGCCTCGGGACAGTCTACGAGCAGTACTTC
clone_size: -; d_call: -; j_call: TRBJ1-2; v_call: TRBV11-3; cdr3_aa: CASSLGQMYGYTF; cdr3_nt: TGTGCCAGCAGCTTGGGACAAATGTATGGCTACACCTTC
clone_size: few; d_call: TRBD1; j_call: TRBJ2-3; v_call: TRBV4-3; cdr3_aa: CASSQVGGQESSSSTDTQYF; cdr3_nt: TGCGCCAGCAGCCAAGTCGGGGGACAGGAAAGTTCATCTAGCACAGATACGCAGTATTTT
clone_size: -; d_call: -; j_call: TRBJ1-5; v_call: TRBV9; cdr3_aa: CASSWGEQTNQPQHF; cdr3_nt: TGTGCCAGCAGTTGGGGGGAACAGACCAATCAGCCCCAGCATTTT
clone_size: once; d_call: -; j_call: TRBJ1-1; v_call: TRBV11-2; cdr3_aa: CASSLDFRLNTEAFF; cdr3_nt: TGTGCCAGCAGCTTAGATTTCAGGTTGAACACTGAAGCTTTCTTT
clone_size: -; d_call: -; j_call: TRBJ2-7; v_call: TRBV9; cdr3_aa: CASSVGLGGMSYEQYF; cdr3_nt: TGTGCCAGCAGCGTAGGACTTGGCGGGATGTCCTACGAGCAGTACTTC
clone_size: once; d_call: TRBD1; j_call: TRBJ2-3; v_call: TRBV15; cdr3_aa: CATSPTQGDLRDTQYF; cdr3_nt: TGTGCCACCAGCCCCACCCAGGGGGACCTCAGGGATACGCAGTATTTT
clone_size: -; d_call: -; j_call: TRBJ2-1; v_call: TRBV27; cdr3_aa: CASSLASVTASSYNEQFF; cdr3_nt: TGTGCCAGCAGTTTAGCCTCCGTGACTGCGAGCTCCTACAATGAGCAGTTCTTC
clone_size: -; d_call: -; j_call: TRBJ2-3; v_call: TRBV6-1; cdr3_aa: CASSRGALTDTQYF; cdr3_nt: TGTGCCAGCAGTCGCGGGGCCCTCACAGATACGCAGTATTTT
clone_size: -; d_call: -; j_call: TRBJ2-1; v_call: TRBV4-1; cdr3_aa: CASSQDLVGSSYNEQFF; cdr3_nt: TGCGCCAGCAGCCAAGATTTAGTGGGCAGCTCCTACAATGAGCAGTTCTTC
clone_size: -; d_call: TRBD2; j_call: TRBJ2-1; v_call: TRBV19; cdr3_aa: CASSTTSLNEQFF; cdr3_nt: TGTGCCAGTAGTACGACTAGCCTGAATGAGCAGTTCTTC
clone_size: -; d_call: -; j_call: TRBJ2-7; v_call: TRBV5-1; cdr3_aa: CASSLGAGEQYF; cdr3_nt: TGCGCCAGCAGCTTGGGGGCAGGCGAGCAGTACTTC
clone_size: -; d_call: -; j_call: TRBJ1-1; v_call: TRBV7-9; cdr3_aa: CASSPNRDIEAFF; cdr3_nt: TGTGCCAGCAGCCCTAACCGGGACATTGAAGCTTTCTTT
clone_size: -; d_call: TRBD2; j_call: TRBJ2-1; v_call: TRBV7-6; cdr3_aa: CASSSREAGVANEQFF; cdr3_nt: TGTGCCAGCAGCTCCCGGGAAGCGGGAGTAGCGAATGAGCAGTTCTTC
clone_size: -; d_call: -; j_call: TRBJ2-5; v_call: TRBV5-6; cdr3_aa: CASSLAPGLFETQYF; cdr3_nt: TGTGCCAGCAGCTTGGCGCCAGGGTTGTTTGAGACCCAGTACTTC
clone_size: -; d_call: TRBD2; j_call: TRBJ2-3; v_call: TRBV19; cdr3_aa: CASSMSPPGLAGPASTDTQYF; cdr3_nt: TGTGCCAGTAGTATGTCGCCCCCGGGACTAGCGGGACCGGCTAGCACAGATACGCAGTATTTT
clone_size: -; d_call: -; j_call: TRBJ1-1; v_call: TRBV9; cdr3_aa: CASSVDTNTEAFF; cdr3_nt: TGTGCCAGCAGCGTAGATACAAACACTGAAGCTTTCTTT
clone_size: -; d_call: -; j_call: TRBJ2-1; v_call: TRBV4-1; cdr3_aa: CASSQVPGTYNEQFF; cdr3_nt: TGCGCCAGCAGCCAAGTGCCGGGAACCTACAATGAGCAGTTCTTC
clone_size: -; d_call: -; j_call: TRBJ2-5; v_call: TRBV6-1; cdr3_aa: CASSEKGRTAGETQYF; cdr3_nt: TGTGCCAGCAGTGAAAAGGGGCGGACGGCAGGAGAGACCCAGTACTTC
clone_size: -; d_call: -; j_call: TRBJ1-1; v_call: TRBV5-4; cdr3_aa: CASSRFPGNTEAFF; cdr3_nt: TGTGCCAGCAGCCGATTCCCCGGGAACACTGAAGCTTTCTTT
clone_size: -; d_call: -; j_call: TRBJ2-1; v_call: TRBV27; cdr3_aa: CASKILAAHNEQFF; cdr3_nt: TGTGCCAGCAAAATACTAGCTGCTCACAATGAGCAGTTCTTC
clone_size: -; d_call: -; j_call: TRBJ2-7; v_call: TRBV9; cdr3_aa: CASSTGLGEQYF; cdr3_nt: TGTGCCAGCAGTACAGGGTTGGGCGAGCAGTACTTC
clone_size: -; d_call: -; j_call: TRBJ1-4; v_call: TRBV7-8; cdr3_aa: CASSFSTNEKLFF; cdr3_nt: TGTGCCAGCAGCTTTTCTACTAATGAAAAACTGTTTTTT
clone_size: -; d_call: -; j_call: TRBJ1-4; v_call: TRBV5-1; cdr3_aa: CASSLDEKLFF; cdr3_nt: TGCGCCAGCAGCCTTGATGAAAAACTGTTTTTT
clone_size: -; d_call: TRBD1; j_call: TRBJ2-2; v_call: TRBV5-1; cdr3_aa: CASSLLQGVSGELFF; cdr3_nt: TGCGCCAGCAGCTTACTACAGGGGGTTTCAGGGGAGCTGTTTTTT
clone_size: -; d_call: TRBD2; j_call: TRBJ2-2; v_call: TRBV5-4; cdr3_aa: CASSDGLAVYTGELFF; cdr3_nt: TGTGCCAGCAGCGATGGACTAGCGGTCTACACCGGGGAGCTGTTTTTT
clone_size: -; d_call: -; j_call: TRBJ2-5; v_call: TRBV6-6; cdr3_aa: CASSYLYNQETQYF; cdr3_nt: TGTGCCAGCAGTTACCTCTATAACCAAGAGACCCAGTACTTC
clone_size: -; d_call: TRBD2; j_call: TRBJ2-3; v_call: TRBV29-1; cdr3_aa: CSVVFSGSADTQYF; cdr3_nt: TGCAGCGTTGTATTTAGCGGGAGCGCAGATACGCAGTATTTT
clone_size: few; d_call: -; j_call: TRBJ1-5; v_call: TRBV19; cdr3_aa: CASRTGNQPQHF; cdr3_nt: TGTGCCAGTAGGACAGGCAATCAGCCCCAGCATTTT
clone_size: -; d_call: TRBD2; j_call: TRBJ2-7; v_call: TRBV4-1; cdr3_aa: CASSPSGGVGEQYF; cdr3_nt: TGCGCCAGCAGCCCATCTGGGGGGGTTGGCGAGCAGTACTTC